Detailed here is one T cell receptor (beta chain). The antigen remains undetermined. After isolation, RNA underwent reverse transcription to generate cDNA as the sequencing template. Here immunoSEQ multiplex PCR was the method, and the copy in TCRdb shows in-frame clones only, minus some. This sample has fewer than 350,000 clones, with over 45% found just once. This entry comes from a study of CD8+ T cells in alopecia areata. In the study overall: Tofacitinib administration persisted for 6 to 18 months, succeeded by 6 months off drug. Percent of scalp involved defined treated patients' severity scores. Findings of the study overall: On tofacitinib, scalp clonality and expanded CD8+ clones among top 100 fell significantly.

Treatment reported: oral pan-JAK inhibitor, 5-10 mg twice daily. Source: CD4+ T cells sorted from blood, taken at week 24, from a patient treated with tofacitinib. This receptor was identified in a human donor with alopecia areata.

CDR3 nucleotide sequence: TGCGCCAGCAGCCCTTGGACAGGGCAAGAGACCCAGTACTTC. It translates to CASSPWTGQETQYF. V usage is TRBV4-1 and J usage is TRBJ2-5; 8 nucleotides line up with TRBD1. The length of the CDR3 is 14 residues. The ends lost 4 bases at V and 2 bases at J; junction bases unmatched: 3. Germline V gene lookup returns CDR1 MGHRA and CDR2 YSYEKL.